The present T cell receptor (beta chain) was sequenced within a study of T-cell reconstitution after alpha-beta-depleted transplantation in children. Study observations and caveats: Expanded clones from the graft, numbering several hundred, reportedly supplied alpha-beta T cells about two months after transplant.

In its sample, this clonotype was seen a few times. Its antigen is unknown. CDR1 is SGHVS, CDR2 FNYEAQ, per germline. V lost 0 bases and J lost 1; bases outside the gene matches: 9. The length of the CDR3 is 18 residues. Preparation of the TCRbeta library used unique molecular identifiers. TCRdb reprocessed the PCR reads via MiXCR and lists one record per CDR3 protein. This table has 250,000 to 400,000 distinct CDR3 sequences, approximately 20% appearing once. The rearrangement joins TRBV7-6 to TRBJ2-7, with TRBD2 identical over 10 bases. The starting material was PBMCs, mostly from graft donor cells, obtained 180 days after TCRalphabeta/CD19-depleted stem cell transplant. This clonotype was obtained from a male patient between 10 and 17 years old who had a stem cell transplant for acute lymphoblastic leukemia, so the T cells may come from the graft donor. The CDR3 here is CASSLAPLAGEASYEQYF. CDR3 sequence (DNA): TGTGCCAGCAGCTTAGCACCCCTAGCGGGAGAGGCGTCCTACGAGCAGTACTTC. The full variable domain, completed using reference TRBV7-6 and TRBJ2-7, is GAGVSQSPRYKVTKRGQDVALRCDPISGHVSLYWYRQALGQGPEFLTYFNYEAQQDKSGLPNDRFSAERPEGSISTLTIQRTEQRDSAMYRCASSLAPLAGEASYEQYFGPGTRLTVT.